These 19 T cell receptor beta chains came from one sample sequenced in a study of regulatory T cells in long-lasting Graves disease. The sample's time point: persistent/refractory GD, antithyroid drugs over 5 years with positive TRAb. The TCR library was prepared using RNA isolated from PBMCs. With iRepertoire HTBI primers and Arm-PCR of CDR3 regions, TCR beta libraries were built. Each CDR3 protein gets one entry after TCRdb re-called the multiplex PCR reads with MiXCR. The sample contains 600,000 to 800,000 distinct CDR3 sequences, around 30% of which appear only once. Sequenced here: peripheral blood mononuclear cells (PBMCs), sampled when the disease was refractory, from a patient treated with antithyroid drugs. These receptor sequences come from a female donor with Graves disease.

In its sample, this clonotype was seen a few times. This chain connects TRBV27 to TRBJ1-2; D may be TRBD1 (5 bases). This CDR3 region has 17 residues. V lost 4 bases and J lost 1, with 19 bases in between. Germline-derived CDR1 and CDR2 are MNHEY and SMNVEV (reference sequence). The CDR3: CASSSRGSGSVNYGYTF. CDR3 nucleotide sequence: TGTGCCAGCAGTTCCCGGGGGAGCGGCTCAGTTAACTATGGCTACACCTTC.

The rearrangement links TRBV5-1 to TRBJ1-2; TRBD1 matches 9 bases. Trimming removed 0 bases from V and 6 bases from J; junction bases left unmatched: 21. The CDR3 runs to 20 residues. Germline CDR1 SGHRS, CDR2 YFSETQ. This chain's CDR3 is CASSLVDSGTGRTFENGYTF. The CDR3 region has the DNA TGCGCCAGCAGCTTGGTTGATTCCGGGACAGGGCGCACATTTGAGAATGGCTACACCTTC.

The chain employs TRBV3-1 and TRBJ2-5, with 11 bases lining up with TRBD2. Germline trimming cut 2 bases from V and 4 bases from J; bases unmatched to any gene: 6. CDR3 size: 16 residues. The V gene's germline CDR1 is LGHDT and CDR2 YNNKEL (reference sequence). The CDR3: CASSQLGTSGSETQYF. Written as DNA, the CDR3 is TGTGCCAGCAGCCAACTCGGGACTAGCGGATCAGAGACCCAGTACTTC.

The rearrangement joins TRBV13 to TRBJ2-1, with D maybe TRBD2 (6 bases). The CDR3 contains 17 residues. The germline V and J ends were trimmed by 5 bases and 2 bases, with 19 bases remaining between them. Germline-derived CDR1 and CDR2 are PRHDT and FYEKMQ (reference sequence). The CDR3 reads CASSPGGELGPYNEQFF. In nucleotides, the CDR3 is TGTGCCAGCAGCCCAGGAGGGGAGTTGGGCCCCTACAATGAGCAGTTCTTC.

As regards this clonotype: The germline gene is not matched at one end of the junction; a read error may be the cause. The chain joins TRBV18 to TRBJ1-3, with no clear D. The CDR3 length is 12 residues. Looked up from germline, CDR1 is KGHSH and CDR2 is LQKENI. This chain's CDR3 is CATSSAGNTIYF. CDR3 in DNA: TGTGCCACCTCATCGGCCGGAAACACCATATATTTT.

This clonotype was observed at least ten times. The chain employs TRBV27 and TRBJ2-2; D remains ambiguous. Trimming pared 7 bases from V and 7 bases from J, leaving 4 bases between. The CDR3 extends over 10 amino acids. From germline, CDR1 is MNHEY and CDR2 SMNVEV (reference sequence). The CDR3 nucleotides are TGTGCCAGCAATAGCGGGGAGCTGTTTTTT. It is translated as CASNSGELFF.

In this sample, this clonotype turned up many times. The V and J genes are TRBV6-5 and TRBJ2-7, with D possibly matching TRBD1 (5 bases). Germline CDR1 is MNHEY and CDR2 is SVGAGI. This CDR3 is 18 amino acids long. With 1 base removed from V and 3 bases from J, the gap between germline ends came to 22 bases. The CDR3 reads CASSYFAPRAPLLYEQYF. CDR3 nucleotides: TGTGCCAGCAGTTACTTCGCCCCCAGGGCGCCGTTACTCTACGAGCAGTACTTC.

As for this clonotype: The junction differs from germline at one of its ends, possibly a read error. This chain joins TRBV28 and TRBJ1-1; 7 nucleotides align to TRBD1. The CDR3 is made up of 15 amino acids. CDR1 MDHEN and CDR2 SYDVKM come from the germline V gene. The CDR3, as DNA: TGCGCCAGCAGCCGCGGGGACAGACAACACACTGAAGCTTTCTTT. Encoded protein: CASSRGDRQHTEAFF.

This clonotype has ten or more counts. The chain joins TRBV11-2 to TRBJ2-7, with 8 positions matching TRBD1. CDR3 size: 16 residues. The germline V gene has CDR1 SGHAT and CDR2 FQNNGV. V lost 3 bases to trimming and J lost 4 bases; unmatched junction nucleotides: 11. The CDR3 DNA reads as TGTGCCAGCAGCTTCTCCCTGGCAGGGGGCTATTACGAGCAGTACTTC. It is translated as CASSFSLAGGYYEQYF.

This clonotype was recorded at least ten times. The chain uses TRBV12-3 or TRBV12-4 and TRBJ1-2, with D perhaps matching TRBD1 (6 bases). The CDR3 extends over 14 amino acids. The V end lost 6 bases, the J end lost 8 bases, and 19 bases lay between the germline ends. CDR3 coding DNA: TGTGCCAGCAGCCCAGGGGAGACCTTGACGGGCTACACCTTC. This codes for CASSPGETLTGYTF.

This clonotype has at least ten counts. The chain couples TRBV3-1 to TRBJ1-1, with D hard to call. CDR3 length equals 12 residues. The ends were cut back, 1 base at V and 1 base at J, with 1 base in the middle. Germline-derived CDR1 and CDR2 are LGHDT and YNNKEL (reference sequence). CDR3 amino acids: CASSQANTEAFF. CDR3 in DNA: TGTGCCAGCAGCCAAGCGAACACTGAAGCTTTCTTT.

The sample holds many counts of this clonotype. In nucleotides, the CDR3 is TGTGCCAGCAGTGCCGGGACAGGGAATCAGCCCCAGCATTTT. Its translation: CASSAGTGNQPQHF. The V call is TRBV6-1, the J call TRBJ1-5, with 9 nucleotides matching TRBD1. Germline loops: CDR1 MNHNS, CDR2 SASEGT. Losses at the gene ends were 4 bases for V and 4 bases for J; bases not matched to a gene: 2. This CDR3 spans 14 amino acids.

This clonotype was counted only a few times. This chain joins TRBV7-2 and TRBJ2-5; D not certain. This CDR3 is 13 amino acids long. Germline CDR1 is SGHTA and CDR2 is FQGNSA. Trimming took off 5 bases at V and 5 bases at J, with 12 bases between the two ends. The CDR3 region has the DNA TGTGCCAGCAGCCAGCCCTTGGCGGAGACCCAGTACTTC. Amino acids: CASSQPLAETQYF.

This clonotype appeared a few times. The chain combines TRBV3-1 with TRBJ2-2, with no clear D. Trimming took 1 base from V and 1 from J, leaving 4 bases between them. The V gene's germline CDR1 is LGHDT and CDR2 YNNKEL (reference sequence). The CDR3 sequence is 14 residues long. CDR3 amino acids: CASSQVMNTGELFF. The CDR3 DNA follows: TGTGCCAGCAGCCAAGTGATGAACACCGGGGAGCTGTTTTTT.

This sequence joins TRBV11-1 and TRBJ2-5; no definite D call. The V end lost 1 base, the J end lost 3 bases, and 12 bases lay between the germline ends. The germline V gene encodes CDR1 SGHAT and CDR2 FQDESV (reference sequence). The CDR3 consists of 15 residues. The CDR3 sequence is CASSLDPIQKETQYF. In nucleotides, the CDR3 is TGTGCCAGCAGCTTAGATCCGATCCAGAAAGAGACCCAGTACTTC.

This clonotype appeared a few times. The chain uses TRBV6-5 and TRBJ1-1; 7 bases match TRBD1. The germline CDR1 and CDR2 sequences are MNHEY and SVGAGI. This CDR3 has 15 amino acids. The V and J ends lost 4 bases and 5 bases, in that order; junction bases with no gene match: 10. The CDR3 region is CASSSGGSFRTEAFF. The DNA for the CDR3 is TGTGCCAGCAGTTCAGGGGGATCGTTTCGGACTGAAGCTTTCTTT.

Comment on this clonotype: One end of the junction is discordant with germline, which a read error may explain. The chain has TRBV5-1 and TRBJ2-7; possibly TRBD2 for D (6 bases). The length of the CDR3 is 12 residues. CDR1 and CDR2 from the germline V gene are SGHRS and YFSETQ. The CDR3 spells CASSLSDYGQYF. DNA for the CDR3: TGCGCCAGCAGCTTGTCGGACTACGGGCAGTACTTC.

This chain uses TRBV6-2 or TRBV6-3 with TRBJ2-7; a weak D match, TRBD2 (7 bases). This CDR3 comprises 19 residues. The germline V gene encodes CDR1 MNHEY and CDR2 SVGEGT. Between the trimmed V and J ends, which lost 2 bases and 3 bases, there was a span of 26 bases. The CDR3 DNA sequence: TGTGCCAGCAGTTACCATCCCGAAAGGGGGGGGGGTAGCGGCTACGAGCAGTACTTC. Translated, it gives CASSYHPERGGGSGYEQYF.

This clonotype has a handful of counts. The chain links TRBV28 to TRBJ1-1; no clear D gene. The CDR3 has 13 amino acids. From germline, CDR1 is MDHEN and CDR2 SYDVKM. The ends were cut back, 1 base at V and 3 bases at J, with 6 bases in the middle. CDR3 in amino acids: CASSLLGYTEAFF. DNA for the CDR3: TGTGCCAGCAGTTTATTGGGGTACACTGAAGCTTTCTTT.